This T cell receptor (beta chain) was captured by sequencing in a study of shared clonotypes between healthy human individuals. Study overall: Donors consisted of a couple of women and a few men between 18 and 49.

Memory CD4+ cells were the fraction left after CD45RA+ naive selection. With regard to this clone: Antigen specificity is unknown.

Template for every sorted-subset replicate PCR totaled about 200 ng DNA, 25,000 to 35,000 T cell genomes. TCRdb's table, derived via immunoSEQ multiplex PCR, lists solely in-frame clones and lacks some. The sample includes about 2.4 million clones, 93% of them seen just once. Regarding the study as a whole: Few donors limited the genetic and exposure-history diversity represented.

Trimming shortened V by 10 bases and J by 5 bases, and 18 bases separated the two germline ends. The CDR3 is 14 amino acids. Germline V lookup: CDR1 LNHDA, CDR2 SQIVND (reference sequence). V is TRBV19 and J is TRBJ1-5, with a weak D call TRBD1 (6 bases). The sequencing input was naive CD4+ T cells from PBMCs. Documented subset: CD45RA+ positively selected. The clonotype comes from a man aged 18-30 years in good health. Some clones in this sample may be carry-over from other donors' samples. CDR3 in DNA: TGTGCCACCAGAGGGGGTAGTCCTTATCAGCCCCAGCATTTT. This encodes CATRGGSPYQPQHF.